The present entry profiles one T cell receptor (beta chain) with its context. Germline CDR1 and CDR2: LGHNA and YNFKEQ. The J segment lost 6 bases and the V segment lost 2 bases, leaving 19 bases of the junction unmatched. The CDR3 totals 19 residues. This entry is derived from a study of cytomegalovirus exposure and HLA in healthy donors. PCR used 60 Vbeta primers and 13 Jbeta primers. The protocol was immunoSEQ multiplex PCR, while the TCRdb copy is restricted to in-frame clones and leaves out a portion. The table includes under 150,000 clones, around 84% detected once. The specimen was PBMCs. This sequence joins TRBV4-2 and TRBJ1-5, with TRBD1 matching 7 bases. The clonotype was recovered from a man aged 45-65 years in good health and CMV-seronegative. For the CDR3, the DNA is TGTGCCAGCAGCCAATCGACCATCGGGGGGGGACAGAGATGTCAGCCCCAGCATTTT. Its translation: CASSQSTIGGGQRCQPQHF.